The 8 T cell receptor beta chains reported below all come from one sample, sequenced in a study of PD-1 blockade in classical Hodgkin lymphoma. Sample time point: cycle 4 day 1 (C4D1), after less than 7 weeks of nivolumab. No patient escaped relapse after autologous stem cell transplantation, and brentuximab vedotin exposure varied. The assay was immunoSEQ multiplex PCR, and TCRdb's table has in-frame clones only and misses some. The sample lists about 41,000 clones; 69% were seen once. Sequencing used peripheral blood mononuclear cells (PBMCs), obtained before the fourth cycle of nivolumab. These receptors all come from a human donor with classical Hodgkin lymphoma.

The rearrangement joins TRBV27 to TRBJ2-5; 7 bases fit TRBD1. V shed 5 bases and J 5 bases; nucleotides not matched to a gene: 14. Germline V CDR1 and CDR2: MNHEY, SMNVEV (reference sequence). The CDR3 runs to 16 residues. The chain's CDR3 is CASSQSSTGMGETQYF. CDR3 coding DNA: TGTGCCAGCAGTCAATCCTCGACAGGGATGGGGGAGACCCAGTACTTC.

The chain links TRBV5-1 to TRBJ1-4; the D is unclear. The CDR3 runs 14 residues. V shed 1 base and J shed 8 bases, with 12 bases lying between them. Per the germline V gene, CDR1 is SGHRS and CDR2 is YFSETQ. CDR3 bases: TGCGCCAGCAGCTTGTCCGCCGACGGGGAAAAACTGTTTTTT. This sequence encodes CASSLSADGEKLFF.

The chain carries TRBV9 and TRBJ1-3; D gene uncertain. This CDR3 is 15 amino acids long. Trimming removed 3 bases at V and 4 bases at J, with 14 bases between. CDR1 and CDR2 from the germline V gene are SGDLS and YYNGEE. CDR3 coding DNA: TGTGCCAGCAGCGGCCAGGTTTCGAGCGGAAACACCATATATTTT. Its protein product is CASSGQVSSGNTIYF.

The V and J genes are TRBV15 and TRBJ2-7, with 7 positions matching TRBD1. V was clipped by 5 bases and J by 3 bases; unmatched bases: 7. Germline V gene data show CDR1 as LNHNV and CDR2 as YYDKDF (reference sequence). The CDR3 loop spans 14 amino acids. The CDR3 region has the DNA TGTGCCACCAGCCCAACCAGACAGGGCTACGAGCAGTACTTC. Amino acids: CATSPTRQGYEQYF.

V is TRBV6-5 and J is TRBJ2-5, with TRBD2 matching 7 bases. Trimming removed 8 bases from V and 5 bases from J; junction bases left unmatched: 11. Germline CDR1 is MNHEY and CDR2 is SVGAGI. The CDR3 length is 14 residues. The CDR3 protein is CASHPWGGRETQYF. The CDR3 DNA reads as TGTGCCAGCCACCCTTGGGGGGGAAGGGAGACCCAGTACTTC.

The chain's CDR3 is CASSLAGETQYF. The CDR3 nucleotides read TGCGCCAGCAGCTTGGCCGGGGAGACCCAGTACTTC. The chain recombines TRBV5-1 with TRBJ2-5; D unresolved. This CDR3 is built from 12 residues. CDR1 is SGHRS, CDR2 YFSETQ, per germline. V dropped 0 bases and J dropped 5 bases, with 5 bases sitting between them.

V and J are TRBV19 and TRBJ2-3; D ambiguous. Germline lookup yields CDR1 LNHDA and CDR2 SQIVND (reference sequence). V lost 6 bases and J lost 2, with 18 bases in between. This CDR3 comprises 16 residues. The CDR3 loop is CASSTARLYDTDTQYF. Here the CDR3 DNA reads TGTGCCAGTAGCACAGCTCGCCTTTACGACACAGATACGCAGTATTTT.

This clone came up a few times. The chain combines TRBV27 with TRBJ2-6; D is unclear. Germline V gene lookup returns CDR1 MNHEY and CDR2 SMNVEV (reference sequence). V was clipped by 5 bases and J by 0 bases, with 14 bases between them. The CDR3 sequence is 17 residues long. CDR3 sequence reads: CASSPIPSYSGANVLTF. DNA of the CDR3: TGTGCCAGCAGTCCCATCCCCTCGTACTCTGGGGCCAACGTCCTGACTTTC.